The 15 T cell receptor beta chains reported below all come from one sample, sequenced in a study of shared clonotypes between healthy human individuals. TCRdb's table, derived via immunoSEQ multiplex PCR, lists solely in-frame clones and lacks some. This sample has more than 2,000,000 clones, with roughly 92% found just once. The sample was naive CD4+ T cells sorted from blood. Described subset: CD45RA+ positively selected. All receptors derive from a man aged 18 to 30 in good health.

J is TRBJ2-7 and V is TRBV5-1, with 8 bases fitting TRBD1. Germline lookup yields CDR1 SGHRS and CDR2 YFSETQ. V shed 4 bases, J shed 4 bases, and the junction held 19 bases outside the gene matches. The CDR3 runs 18 residues. Here the CDR3 reads CASSPSVLGTGLVYEQYF. DNA of the CDR3: TGCGCCAGCAGCCCTTCTGTTCTGGGGACAGGCCTTGTTTACGAGCAGTACTTC.

The rearrangement joins TRBV19 to TRBJ1-1; D is perhaps TRBD1 (5 bases). CDR1 is LNHDA, CDR2 SQIVND, per germline (reference sequence). This CDR3 spans 13 amino acids. Between the trimmed V and J ends, which lost 9 bases and 4 bases, there was a span of 15 bases. The CDR3 is CASHQGTSTEAFF. In DNA, the CDR3 is TGTGCCAGCCATCAGGGAACGAGCACTGAAGCTTTCTTT.

The chain has TRBV2 and TRBJ2-7; 9 bases are a match to TRBD2. V dropped 3 bases and J dropped 7; count of bases not matched to a gene: 10. Per the germline V gene, CDR1 is SNHLY and CDR2 is FYNNEI. CDR3 length equals 15 residues. CDR3 protein: CASSERSGGPGEQYF. As DNA, the CDR3 is TGTGCCAGCAGTGAGAGGAGCGGGGGGCCGGGGGAGCAGTACTTC.

The sample holds one count of this clone. The V and J genes are TRBV7-2 and TRBJ2-7, with 10 positions matching TRBD1. The junction had 6 bases not matched to a gene; V was cut back by 5 bases and J by 5 bases. CDR1 is SGHTA and CDR2 is FQGNSA in the germline V gene. The CDR3 runs to 14 residues. This CDR3 is CASSEGQGRNEQYF. CDR3 coding DNA: TGTGCCAGCAGCGAGGGACAGGGGAGGAACGAGCAGTACTTC.

The CDR3: CASSDPLGSGSTEAFF. CDR3 DNA: TGTGCCAGCAGTGATCCTCTCGGGTCGGGGAGCACTGAAGCTTTCTTT. The V call is TRBV25-1, the J call TRBJ1-1; D is unclear. Germline loops: CDR1 MGHDK, CDR2 SYGVNS. V gave up 3 bases and J gave up 4 bases, with 18 bases separating them. CDR3 length equals 16 residues.

This chain uses TRBV28 with TRBJ2-7; 7 positions agree with TRBD1. The CDR3 loop spans 14 amino acids. The germline gives CDR1 MDHEN, CDR2 SYDVKM. Losses at the gene ends were 4 bases for V and 6 bases for J; bases not matched to a gene: 9. CDR3 region: CASSSGQAPSEQYF. CDR3 in DNA: TGTGCCAGCAGTTCCGGACAGGCTCCATCCGAGCAGTACTTC.

This clone was counted a single time. In DNA form, the CDR3 reads TGTGCCAGCAGTGCGCTGAGCGGGAGGGGAACAGATACGCAGTATTTT. Translated: CASSALSGRGTDTQYF. The chain recombines TRBV6-1 with TRBJ2-3, with 10 bases fitting TRBD2. V trimming: 4 bases; J trimming: 3 bases; junction bases outside the gene matches: 7. This CDR3 contains 16 residues. In germline, CDR1 is MNHNS, CDR2 SASEGT.

V usage is TRBV19 and J usage is TRBJ1-4; tentative D call: TRBD1 (6 bases). This CDR3 has 18 amino acids. Between the trimmed V and J ends, which lost 3 bases and 3 bases, there was a span of 20 bases. The V gene's germline CDR1 is LNHDA and CDR2 SQIVND (reference sequence). The CDR3 sequence: CASSISSAGVGSNEKLFF. The CDR3 DNA reads TGTGCCAGTAGTATTTCATCGGCAGGGGTAGGGTCTAATGAAAAACTGTTTTTT.

This chain connects TRBV18 to TRBJ1-1, with D uncertain. CDR3 length: 13 amino acids. Germline V lookup: CDR1 KGHSH, CDR2 LQKENI. V was cut by 3 bases and J by 5 bases, with 10 bases left in between. DNA for the CDR3: TGTGCCAGCTCACCCAAAGGGCTAACTGAAGCTTTCTTT. Translated, it gives CASSPKGLTEAFF.

This chain connects TRBV6-4 to TRBJ2-3; D uncertain. This CDR3 region has 20 residues. The V gene lost 8 bases and the J gene lost 2 bases, with 32 bases spanning the gap. CDR1 and CDR2 (germline): MRHNA, SNTAGT. The CDR3 sequence is CASVLLLRQPSIILTDTQYF. DNA for the CDR3: TGTGCCAGCGTACTGCTACTAAGGCAGCCAAGTATTATACTCACAGATACGCAGTATTTT.

The V call is TRBV12-5, the J call TRBJ2-7; TRBD1 aligns across 7 bases. The ends lost 2 bases at V and 6 bases at J; junction bases unmatched: 7. CDR3 length equals 14 residues. Germline V CDR1 and CDR2: LGHNT, FRNRAP. The CDR3 reads CASGLTTRGFEQYF. In nucleotides, the CDR3 is TGTGCTAGTGGTTTGACAACCAGGGGGTTCGAGCAGTACTTC. Combining the CDR3 with reference TRBV12-5 and TRBJ2-7 gives the whole variable domain DARVTQTPRHKVTEMGQEVTMRCQPILGHNTVFWYRQTMMQGLELLAYFRNRAPLDDSGMPKDRFSAEMPDATLATLKIQPSEPRDSAVYFCASGLTTRGFEQYFGPGTRLTVT.

A note on this clone: Distinct nucleotide sequences in the sample also encode this CDR3. The chain has TRBV18 and TRBJ1-1; no reliable D call. The CDR3 consists of 14 residues. V shed 3 bases and J shed 1 base, with 9 bases lying between them. Germline V gene sequence: CDR1 KGHSH, CDR2 LQKENI. CDR3: CASSPSLGNTEAFF. The CDR3 nucleotides read TGTGCCAGCTCACCGTCCCTTGGGAACACTGAAGCTTTCTTT.

This chain links TRBV10-3 with TRBJ2-1; TRBD2 matches 15 bases. Per germline, CDR1 ENHRY and CDR2 SYGVKD. J gave up 0 bases and V 5 bases, and 8 bases lay outside the gene matches. The CDR3 has 19 residues. CDR3 residues: CAISFGTSGGSSSYNEQFF. The CDR3 DNA reads as TGTGCCATCAGTTTCGGGACTAGCGGGGGGTCGAGCTCCTACAATGAGCAGTTCTTC.

V usage is TRBV19 and J usage is TRBJ2-6; a possible D gene is TRBD1 (6 bases). This CDR3 spans 15 amino acids. Germline lookup yields CDR1 LNHDA and CDR2 SQIVND (reference sequence). The V gene lost 3 bases and the J gene lost 2 bases, with 8 bases spanning the gap. The CDR3 protein is CASSMGAAGANVLTF. CDR3 bases: TGTGCCAGTAGTATGGGGGCGGCTGGGGCCAACGTCCTGACTTTC. The whole variable domain, filled in from reference TRBV19 and TRBJ2-6, reads DGGITQSPKYLFRKEGQNVTLSCEQNLNHDAMYWYRQDPGQGLRLIYYSQIVNDFQKGDIAEGYSVSREKKESFPLTVTSAQKNPTAFYLCASSMGAAGANVLTFGAGSRLTVL.

This chain uses TRBV19 with TRBJ1-2; 8 bases align to TRBD1. The ends lost 8 bases at V and 4 bases at J; junction bases unmatched: 6. CDR1 is LNHDA and CDR2 is SQIVND in the germline V gene (reference sequence). The CDR3 is 13 amino acids. This CDR3 reads CASYEGQAYGYTF. CDR3 nucleotides: TGTGCCAGTTACGAGGGACAGGCCTATGGCTACACCTTC.